These 5 T cell receptor beta chains originate from one sample sequenced in a study of cytomegalovirus exposure and HLA in healthy donors. The PCR had 60 Vbeta and 13 Jbeta primers. Assay: immunoSEQ multiplex PCR; the TCRdb copy retains only in-frame clones and omits some. Here the sample spans some 150,000 clones, about three quarters being singletons. The sample consisted of PBMCs. The receptors here all came from a woman between 40 and 50 years old in good health and CMV-seronegative.

This chain joins TRBV29-1 and TRBJ2-5, with 11 bases aligning to TRBD2. V was pared by 4 bases and J by 2 bases, with 6 bases of the junction left unmatched. This CDR3 spans 15 amino acids. CDR1 and CDR2 (germline): SQVTM, ANQGSEA. CDR3 bases: TGCAGCGTTGGCGGGACTAGCGGCTATCAAGAGACCCAGTACTTC. Protein sequence: CSVGGTSGYQETQYF. Complete variable domain (other parts from reference TRBV29-1 and TRBJ2-5): SAVISQKPSRDICQRGTSLTIQCQVDSQVTMMFWYRQQPGQSLTLIATANQGSEATYESGFVIDKFPISRPNLTFSTLTVSNMSPEDSSIYLCSVGGTSGYQETQYFGPGTRLLVL.

DNA of the CDR3: TGTGCCAGCAGTGAAGCGGTAGGGCGGGGGACCCAAGAGACCCAGTACTTC. This encodes CASSEAVGRGTQETQYF. This chain joins TRBV6-1 and TRBJ2-5; 7 bases agree with TRBD2. Germline V gene lookup returns CDR1 MNHNS and CDR2 SASEGT. CDR3 length equals 17 residues. V was pared by 0 bases and J by 1 base, with 8 bases of the junction left unmatched.

The chain combines TRBV5-1 with TRBJ1-5; 8 bases line up with TRBD1. This CDR3 spans 14 amino acids. The J segment lost 9 bases and the V segment lost 4 bases, leaving 9 bases of the junction unmatched. Germline lookup yields CDR1 SGHRS and CDR2 YFSETQ. CDR3 bases: TGCGCCAGCAGCCTAGGACAGGGCAATACGCCCCAGCATTTT. Its translation: CASSLGQGNTPQHF.

The chain joins TRBV6-7 to TRBJ1-2, with D uncertain. TRBV6-7 is treated as an ORF (open reading frame) with a function not yet certain. Trimming took off 5 bases at V and 0 bases at J, with 7 bases between the two ends. The CDR3 length is 13 residues. The CDR3 is CASSTTPNYGYTF. The CDR3, as DNA: TGTGCCAGCAGTACGACACCTAACTATGGCTACACCTTC.

The V call is TRBV29-1, the J call TRBJ2-3; 13 bases are a match to TRBD2. CDR3 length: 14 residues. CDR1 and CDR2 from the germline V gene are SQVTM and ANQGSEA. The J segment lost 6 bases and the V segment lost 7 bases, leaving 7 bases of the junction unmatched. In nucleotides, the CDR3 is TGCAGCGCGGGGGGACTAGCGGGGAGCGATACGCAGTATTTT. This gives the protein CSAGGLAGSDTQYF.